This T cell receptor (beta chain) was obtained from a study of T cell repertoires in cytomegalovirus infection. Study-wide background: Through public TCR beta signatures, both CMV infection and matching HLA type were indicated. General study findings and limits: HLA-C-restricted CMV clonotypes gave the most frequent clonotype in two of eight donors.

The germline CDR1 and CDR2 sequences are SQVTM and ANQGSEA. This CDR3 spans 15 amino acids. V was pared by 6 bases and J by 6 bases, with 21 bases between. Worth noting for this clonotype: Antigen specificity is unknown.

MiXCR was run by TCRdb on the reads, yielding one entry per CDR3 protein. The sample consists of around 320,000 distinct CDR3 sequences, 8% to 10% of them appearing once. The J gene is TRBJ2-1, the V gene TRBV29-1; tentatively, D is TRBD1 (7 bases). The sequence was collected from a human donor in good health (CMV status not recorded). Some clones in this sample may be carry-over from other donors' samples. Specimen: PBMCs. CDR3 nucleotide sequence: TGCAGCGTCAGGGGGATAACTAGCTTTCGCAATGAGCAGTTCTTC. Protein: CSVRGITSFRNEQFF.